The 2 T cell receptor beta chains listed next were all sequenced from one sample in a study of OX40 agonist ivuxolimab in advanced cancers. Produced via immunoSEQ multiplex PCR; TCRdb's table is partial and in-frame only. Among approximately 90,000 clones listed, approximately 91% were seen once. Sequencing used CD4+ or CD8+ T cells sorted from blood, obtained in a trial of the OX40 agonist ivuxolimab. The origin of the receptors is an adult with an advanced solid tumor such as melanoma, head and neck, liver or kidney cancer.

The rearrangement joins TRBV5-6 to TRBJ2-2; D uncertain. There are 14 residues in the CDR3. The V end was cut by 0 bases, the J end by 3 bases, with 6 bases between. CDR1 is SGHDT and CDR2 is YYEEEE in the germline V gene. The DNA of the CDR3 is TGTGCCAGCAGCTTGGTGCAGTACACCGGGGAGCTGTTTTTT. Its protein is CASSLVQYTGELFF. The variable domain in full, with the rest retrieved from reference TRBV5-6 and TRBJ2-2, is DAGVTQSPTHLIKTRGQQVTLRCSPKSGHDTVSWYQQALGQGPQFIFQYYEEEERQRGNFPDRFSGHQFPNYSSELNVNALLLGDSALYLCASSLVQYTGELFFGEGSRLTVL.

This clone has only a few counts. The V call is TRBV5-1, the J call TRBJ1-5; perhaps TRBD1 as D (5 bases). This CDR3 region has 14 residues. V was cut by 4 bases and J by 4 bases, with 12 bases left in between. From germline, CDR1 is SGHRS and CDR2 YFSETQ. The CDR3 DNA sequence: TGCGCCAGCAGCCCGGACGGGGGGAATCAGCCCCAGCATTTT. Protein: CASSPDGGNQPQHF.